Listed here are 3 T cell receptor beta chains from one sample, sequenced in a study of neurological immune-mediated disorders (dated by TCRdb to the late 2010s). The receptor library was made with 5' RACE. The listed sequencing device is Illumina HiSeq 2500. The raw public data were reprocessed by TCRdb itself: fastp quality trimming at Q25, MiXCR clonotype calling, in-frame beta chains only. Rows are combined by CDR3 protein, so each entry shows the most common genes and DNA. For this sample the table gives around 94,000 distinct CDR3 sequences, of which roughly 4% were detected only once. The biggest ten clones account for around 6% of the sample. The sequencing sample was made of PBMCs. Source of these receptors: a young woman with multiple sclerosis.

Ten or more counts support this clonotype. The chain employs TRBV20-1 and TRBJ2-3; the match to TRBD2 covers 10 bases. The CDR3 sequence is 16 residues long. After removal of 0 bases from V and 4 bases from J, the junction contained 7 bases not matched to a gene. Germline V CDR1 and CDR2: DFQATT, SNEGSKA (reference sequence). The CDR3 region is CSAREPLAGDSDTQYF. In nucleotides, the CDR3 is TGCAGTGCTAGAGAACCCCTAGCGGGAGACTCAGATACGCAGTATTTT.

There are many counts of this clonotype. The genes are TRBV20-1 and TRBJ2-2; D assignment may be TRBD1 or TRBD2 (5 bases each). Germline CDR1 DFQATT, CDR2 SNEGSKA (reference sequence). The CDR3 spans 15 residues. V was shortened by 3 bases and J by 3 bases, with 14 bases between the two germline ends. The CDR3 DNA sequence: TGCAGTGCTAGTGTGCCAGGGAGAGACACCGGGGAGCTGTTTTTT. It encodes CSASVPGRDTGELFF.

This clonotype was picked up many times. The rearrangement links TRBV9 to TRBJ1-2, with D tentatively TRBD1 (5 bases). The CDR3 has 15 amino acids. Germline CDR1 SGDLS, CDR2 YYNGEE. V lost 4 bases and J 1 base, leaving 14 bases between the germline ends. Here the CDR3 DNA reads TGTGCCAGCAGCCCCCGGGAGGACATTAACTATGGCTACACCTTC. Amino acids: CASSPREDINYGYTF. The variable domain in full, completed from reference TRBV9 and TRBJ1-2, reads DSGVTQTPKHLITATGQRVTLRCSPRSGDLSVYWYQQSLDQGLQFLIQYYNGEERAKGNILERFSAQQFPDLHSELNLSSLELGDSALYFCASSPREDINYGYTFGSGTRLTVV.